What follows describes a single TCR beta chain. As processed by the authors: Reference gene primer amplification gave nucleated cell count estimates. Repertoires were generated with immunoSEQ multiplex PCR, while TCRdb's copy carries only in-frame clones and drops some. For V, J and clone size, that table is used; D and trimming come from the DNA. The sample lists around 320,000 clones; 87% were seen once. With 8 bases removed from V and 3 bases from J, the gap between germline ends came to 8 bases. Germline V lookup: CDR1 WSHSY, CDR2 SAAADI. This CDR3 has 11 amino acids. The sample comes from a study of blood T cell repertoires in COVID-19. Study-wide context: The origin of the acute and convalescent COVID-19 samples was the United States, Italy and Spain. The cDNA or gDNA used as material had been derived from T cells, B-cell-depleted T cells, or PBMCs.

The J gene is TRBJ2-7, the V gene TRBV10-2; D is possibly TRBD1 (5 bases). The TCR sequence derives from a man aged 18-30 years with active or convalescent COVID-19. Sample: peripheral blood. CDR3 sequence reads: CASDDSYEQYF. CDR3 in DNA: TGCGCCAGCGATGACAGCTACGAGCAGTACTTC.